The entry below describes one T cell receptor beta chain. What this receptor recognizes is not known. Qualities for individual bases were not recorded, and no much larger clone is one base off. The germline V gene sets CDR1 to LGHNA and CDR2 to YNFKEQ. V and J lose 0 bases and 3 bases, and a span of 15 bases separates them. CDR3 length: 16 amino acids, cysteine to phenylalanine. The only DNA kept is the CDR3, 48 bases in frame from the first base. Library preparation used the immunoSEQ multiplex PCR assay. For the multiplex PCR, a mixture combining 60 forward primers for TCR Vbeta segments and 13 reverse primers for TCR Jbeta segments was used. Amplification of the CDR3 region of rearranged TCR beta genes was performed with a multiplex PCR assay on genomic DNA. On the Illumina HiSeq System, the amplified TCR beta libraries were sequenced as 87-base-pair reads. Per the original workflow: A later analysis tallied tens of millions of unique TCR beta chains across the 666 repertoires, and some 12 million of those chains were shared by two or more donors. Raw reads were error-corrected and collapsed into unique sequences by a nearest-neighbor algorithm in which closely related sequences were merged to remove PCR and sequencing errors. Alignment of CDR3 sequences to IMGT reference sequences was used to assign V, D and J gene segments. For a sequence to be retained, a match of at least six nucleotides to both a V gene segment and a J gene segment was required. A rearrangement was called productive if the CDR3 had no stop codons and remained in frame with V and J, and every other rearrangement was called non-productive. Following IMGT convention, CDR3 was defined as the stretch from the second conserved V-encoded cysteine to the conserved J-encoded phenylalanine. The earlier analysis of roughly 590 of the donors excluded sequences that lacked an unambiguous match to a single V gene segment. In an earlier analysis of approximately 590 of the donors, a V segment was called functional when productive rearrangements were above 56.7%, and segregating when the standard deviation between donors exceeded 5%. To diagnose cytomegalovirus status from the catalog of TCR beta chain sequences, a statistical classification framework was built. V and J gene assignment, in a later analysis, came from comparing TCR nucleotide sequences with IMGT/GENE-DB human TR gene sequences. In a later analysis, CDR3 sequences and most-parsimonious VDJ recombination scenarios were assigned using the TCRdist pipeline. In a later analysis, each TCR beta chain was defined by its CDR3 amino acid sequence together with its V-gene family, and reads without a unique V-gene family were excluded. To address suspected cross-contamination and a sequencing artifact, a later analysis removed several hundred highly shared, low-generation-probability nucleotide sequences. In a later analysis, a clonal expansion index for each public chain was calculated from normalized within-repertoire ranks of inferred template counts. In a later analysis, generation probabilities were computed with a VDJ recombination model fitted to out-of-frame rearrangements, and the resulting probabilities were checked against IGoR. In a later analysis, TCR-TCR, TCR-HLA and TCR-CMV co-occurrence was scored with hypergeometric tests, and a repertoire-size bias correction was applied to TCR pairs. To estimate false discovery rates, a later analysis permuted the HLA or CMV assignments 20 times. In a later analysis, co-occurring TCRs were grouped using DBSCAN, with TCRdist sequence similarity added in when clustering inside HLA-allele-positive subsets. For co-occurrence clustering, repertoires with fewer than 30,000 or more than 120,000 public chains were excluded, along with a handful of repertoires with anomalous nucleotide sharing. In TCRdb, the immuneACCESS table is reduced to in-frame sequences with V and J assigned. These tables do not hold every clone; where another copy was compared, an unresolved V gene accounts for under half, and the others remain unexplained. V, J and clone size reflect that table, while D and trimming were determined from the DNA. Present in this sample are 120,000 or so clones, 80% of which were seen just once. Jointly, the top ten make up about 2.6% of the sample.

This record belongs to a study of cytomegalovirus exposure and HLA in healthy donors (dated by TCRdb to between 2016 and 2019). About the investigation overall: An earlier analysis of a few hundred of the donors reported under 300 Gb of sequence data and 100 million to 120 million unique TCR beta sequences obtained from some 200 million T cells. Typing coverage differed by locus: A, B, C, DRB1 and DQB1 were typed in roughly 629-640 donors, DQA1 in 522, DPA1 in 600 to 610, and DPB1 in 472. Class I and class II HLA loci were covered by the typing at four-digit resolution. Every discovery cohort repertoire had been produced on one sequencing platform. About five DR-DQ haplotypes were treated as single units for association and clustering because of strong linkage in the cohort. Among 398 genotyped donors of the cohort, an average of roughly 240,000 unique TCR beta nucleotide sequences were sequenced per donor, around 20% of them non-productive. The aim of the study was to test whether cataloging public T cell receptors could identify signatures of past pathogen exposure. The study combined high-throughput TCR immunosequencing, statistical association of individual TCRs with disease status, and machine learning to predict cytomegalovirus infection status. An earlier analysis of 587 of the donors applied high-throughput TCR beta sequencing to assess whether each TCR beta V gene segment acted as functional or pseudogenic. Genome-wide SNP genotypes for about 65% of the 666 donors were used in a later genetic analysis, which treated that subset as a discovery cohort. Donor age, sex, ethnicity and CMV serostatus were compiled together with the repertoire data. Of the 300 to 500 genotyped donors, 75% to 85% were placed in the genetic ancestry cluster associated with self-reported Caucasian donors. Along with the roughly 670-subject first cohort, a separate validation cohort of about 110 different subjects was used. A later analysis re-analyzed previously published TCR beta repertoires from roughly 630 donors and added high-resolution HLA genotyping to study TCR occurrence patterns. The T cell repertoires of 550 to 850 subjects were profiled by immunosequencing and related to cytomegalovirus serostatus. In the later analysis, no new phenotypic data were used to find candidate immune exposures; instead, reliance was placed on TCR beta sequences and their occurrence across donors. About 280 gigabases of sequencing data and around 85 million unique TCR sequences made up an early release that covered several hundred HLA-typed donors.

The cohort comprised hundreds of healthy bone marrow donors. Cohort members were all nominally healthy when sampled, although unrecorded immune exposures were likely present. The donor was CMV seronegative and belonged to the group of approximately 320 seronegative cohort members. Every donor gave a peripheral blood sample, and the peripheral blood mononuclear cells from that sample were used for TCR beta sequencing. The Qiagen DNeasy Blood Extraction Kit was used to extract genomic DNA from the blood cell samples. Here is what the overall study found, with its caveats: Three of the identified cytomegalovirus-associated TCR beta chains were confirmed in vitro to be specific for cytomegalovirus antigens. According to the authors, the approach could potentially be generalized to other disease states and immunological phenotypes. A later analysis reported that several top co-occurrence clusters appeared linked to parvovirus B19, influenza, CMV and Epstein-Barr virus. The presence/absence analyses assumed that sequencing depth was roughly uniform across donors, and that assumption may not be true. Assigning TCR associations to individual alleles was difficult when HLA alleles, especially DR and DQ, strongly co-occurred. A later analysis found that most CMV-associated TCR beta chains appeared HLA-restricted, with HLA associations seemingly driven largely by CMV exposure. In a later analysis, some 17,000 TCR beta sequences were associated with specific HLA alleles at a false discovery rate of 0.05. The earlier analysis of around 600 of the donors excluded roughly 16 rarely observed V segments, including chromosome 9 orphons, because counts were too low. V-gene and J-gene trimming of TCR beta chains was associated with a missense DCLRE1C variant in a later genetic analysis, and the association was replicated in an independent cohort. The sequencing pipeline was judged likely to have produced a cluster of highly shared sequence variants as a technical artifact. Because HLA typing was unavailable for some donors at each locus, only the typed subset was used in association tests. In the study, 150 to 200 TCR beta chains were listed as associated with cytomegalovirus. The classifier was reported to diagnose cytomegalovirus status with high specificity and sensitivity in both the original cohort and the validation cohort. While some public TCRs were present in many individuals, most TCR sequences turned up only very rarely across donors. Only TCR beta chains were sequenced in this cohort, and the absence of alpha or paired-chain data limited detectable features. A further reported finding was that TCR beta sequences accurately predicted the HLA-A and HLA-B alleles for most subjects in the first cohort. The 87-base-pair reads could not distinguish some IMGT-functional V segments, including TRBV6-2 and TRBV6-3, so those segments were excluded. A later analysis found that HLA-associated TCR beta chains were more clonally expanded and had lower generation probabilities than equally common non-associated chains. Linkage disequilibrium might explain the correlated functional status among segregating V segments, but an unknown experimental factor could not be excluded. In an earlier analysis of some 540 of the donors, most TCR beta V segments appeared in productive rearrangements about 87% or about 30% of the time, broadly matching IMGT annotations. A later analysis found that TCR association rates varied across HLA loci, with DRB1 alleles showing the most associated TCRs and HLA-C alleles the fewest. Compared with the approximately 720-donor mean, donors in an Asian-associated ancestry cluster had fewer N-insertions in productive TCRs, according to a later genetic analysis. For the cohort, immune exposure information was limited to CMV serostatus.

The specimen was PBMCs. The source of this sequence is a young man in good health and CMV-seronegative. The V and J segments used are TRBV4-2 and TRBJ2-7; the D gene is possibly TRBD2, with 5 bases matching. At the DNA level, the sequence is TGTGCCAGCAGCCAAGATCACGGGAATCTACGCTACGAGCAGTACTTC. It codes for CASSQDHGNLRYEQYF.